This entry describes one T cell receptor (beta chain). Its antigen is unknown. This sample was included in a study of identical twins. A single record per CDR3 protein comes from TCRdb applying MiXCR to the 5' RACE reads. In the table there are hundreds of thousands of distinct CDR3 sequences, around 12% of which are singletons. Trimming removed 2 bases at V and 8 bases at J, with 13 bases between. This CDR3 has 14 residues. Study-wide results and limits: There were fewer insertions in abundant cord blood beta clonotypes, but memory repertoires showed no such pattern.

In addition, the sample was reused for a study of yellow fever vaccine responses in identical twins. That paper notes: Reportedly, twins showed a vaccine T cell response that looked partly convergent and partly personalized.

The sample taken for sequencing was CD8+ T cells sorted from blood. This receptor was identified in a woman aged 18-29 years in good health. V is TRBV12-3 or TRBV12-4 and J is TRBJ2-1; D is undetermined. The CDR3 DNA reads as TGTGCCAGCAGTTTACGACCGGACGGCCATGAGCAGTTCTTC. This gives the protein CASSLRPDGHEQFF.